This T cell receptor beta chain was sequenced during a study of blood T cell repertoires in COVID-19. About the study: Acute and convalescent COVID-19 samples came from the United States, Italy and Spain. In each case, the material was cDNA or gDNA derived from T cells, B-cell-depleted T cells, or PBMCs.

In the authors' methods: From reference gene primer amplification, estimates of nucleated cell counts were derived. Data came from immunoSEQ multiplex PCR; TCRdb stores just in-frame clones and leaves some out. V and J calls and clone size come straight from that table; D and trimming were deduced from the DNA. Of tens of thousands of clones in the sample, around 83% are singletons; the top ten hold roughly two fifths. Germline CDR1 is MGHRA and CDR2 is YSYEKL. The V gene end was trimmed by 6 bases and the J gene end by 1 base; junction bases not matched to a gene: 10. CDR3 length: 16 amino acids. The sequencing sample was made of peripheral blood. This receptor was taken from a man of 80 years or more with acute or convalescent COVID-19. The genes are TRBV4-1 and TRBJ1-1; 8 nucleotides match TRBD1. The CDR3 bases are TGCGCCAGCAGACAGACAGGGGCGCCCTCGAACACTGAAGCTTTCTTT. Encoded protein: CASRQTGAPSNTEAFF.